This T cell receptor (beta chain) was captured in a study of blood T cell repertoires in COVID-19. On the study more broadly: From the United States, Italy and Spain came samples of acute and convalescent COVID-19. Nucleic acid was either cDNA or gDNA, and it came from T cells, B-cell-depleted T cells, or PBMCs.

Unmatched junction bases numbered 12, after V lost 0 bases and J lost 4 bases. The CDR3 length is 17 residues. CDR1 and CDR2 (germline): SGHNT, YYREEE (reference sequence). Participant-given clinical history determined each cohort assignment. The assay was immunoSEQ multiplex PCR, and TCRdb's table has in-frame clones only and misses some. The sample has about 200,000 clones; approximately 86% are singletons. Input material: PBMCs or T cells enriched from blood (not recorded which). The receptor was derived from a middle-aged woman with acute COVID-19. The rearrangement joins TRBV5-4 to TRBJ2-5; TRBD1 agrees at 7 bases. In nucleotides, the CDR3 is TGTGCCAGCAGCTTGGTAAAATTGGCGGCAGGGGGAGAGACCCAGTACTTC. Translation gives CASSLVKLAAGGETQYF.